The 20 T cell receptor beta chains below come from one sample, sequenced in a study of T-cell reconstitution after alpha-beta-depleted transplantation in children. Unique molecular identifiers featured in how the TCRbeta library was prepared. TCRdb reprocessed the PCR reads via MiXCR and lists one record per CDR3 protein. The sample holds 400,000 to 550,000 distinct CDR3 sequences, about 10% seen once. This specimen was PBMCs, taken before TCRalphabeta/CD19-depleted stem cell transplant. The receptors originated from a child aged 2-15 years with inherited bone marrow failure, due to receive a stem cell transplant.

V is TRBV29-1 and J is TRBJ2-1; TRBD2 matches 8 bases. This CDR3 spans 13 amino acids. V trimming: 3 bases; J trimming: 15 bases; junction bases outside the gene matches: 13. The germline gives CDR1 SQVTM, CDR2 ANQGSEA. CDR3 bases: TGCAGCGTTGACTTTGGGGCGGGAGGTCGTAGGTTCTTC. Translation gives CSVDFGAGGRRFF.

The chain carries TRBV7-9 and TRBJ2-1; D not resolved. The V end lost 5 bases, the J end lost 10 bases, and 18 bases lay between the germline ends. The CDR3 runs to 14 residues. CDR1 and CDR2 (germline): SEHNR, FQNEAQ (reference sequence). The CDR3 protein is CASSLNRQLGEQFF. Written as DNA, the CDR3 is TGTGCCAGCAGCCTAAATCGACAATTAGGGGAGCAGTTCTTC.

This rearrangement joins TRBV7-8 to TRBJ2-1; 14 positions agree with TRBD2. The CDR3 totals 17 residues. Germline V CDR1 and CDR2: SGHVS, FQNEAQ. After removal of 5 bases from V and 8 bases from J, the junction contained 11 bases not matched to a gene. The CDR3 DNA is TGTGCCAGCAGCCGAGGATTCGGGACTAGCGGGAGCTATGAGCAGTTCTTC. This gives the protein CASSRGFGTSGSYEQFF.

The gene calls are TRBV20-1 and TRBJ1-1; TRBD1 might be the D (5 bases). The CDR3 has 14 amino acids. Trimming cost V 3 bases and J 1 base, with 12 bases left between them. The germline gives CDR1 DFQATT, CDR2 SNEGSKA (reference sequence). CDR3 protein: CSASRGNANTEAFF. The CDR3 coding sequence is TGCAGTGCTAGCCGGGGGAACGCGAACACTGAAGCTTTCTTT.

The sample holds many counts of this clonotype. An end of the junction does not agree with germline; a read error may underlie this. The rearrangement joins TRBV7-9 to TRBJ2-7, with 11 bases that match TRBD1. CDR1 is SEHNR and CDR2 is FQNEAQ in the germline V gene (reference sequence). The CDR3 is made up of 14 amino acids. CDR3 sequence: CSSSLAGTGGEQYF. For the CDR3, the DNA is TGCTCCAGCAGCTTAGCGGGGACAGGGGGCGAGCAGTACTTC.

As concerns this clonotype: Possible read error: a much larger clone is one base away. The chain carries TRBV20-1 and TRBJ2-5, with 11 nucleotides matching TRBD2. Germline lookup yields CDR1 DFQATT and CDR2 SNEGSKA (reference sequence). V shed 3 bases and J 5 bases; nucleotides not matched to a gene: 11. The CDR3 is 16 amino acids. The CDR3 here is CSARGRLAGGGETQYF. The CDR3 coding sequence is TGCAGTGCTAGGGGGCGGCTAGCGGGAGGTGGCGAGACCCAGTACTTC.

This clonotype was seen at least ten times. This sequence joins TRBV9 and TRBJ2-7, with 14 bases identical to TRBD2. Germline CDR1 reads SGDLS; CDR2 reads YYNGEE. The CDR3 length is 17 residues. The junction had 6 bases not matched to a gene; V was cut back by 4 bases and J by 0 bases. DNA for the CDR3: TGTGCCAGCAGCCCGGGGACTAGCGGGGGAAGCTCCTACGAGCAGTACTTC. Its translation is CASSPGTSGGSSYEQYF. Variable domain in full (rest from reference TRBV9 and TRBJ2-7): DSGVTQTPKHLITATGQRVTLRCSPRSGDLSVYWYQQSLDQGLQFLIQYYNGEERAKGNILERFSAQQFPDLHSELNLSSLELGDSALYFCASSPGTSGGSSYEQYFGPGTRLTVT.

This clonotype was observed at least ten times. V usage is TRBV25-1 and J usage is TRBJ2-5; D perhaps matches TRBD1 (6 bases). V lost 1 base, J lost 2 bases, and 14 bases lay in between. The germline V gene has CDR1 MGHDK and CDR2 SYGVNS. The CDR3 has 16 amino acids. The CDR3 bases are TGTGCCAGCAGTGAATGGGTACAGGGTTTTCAAGAGACCCAGTACTTC. Encoded protein: CASSEWVQGFQETQYF.

Ten or more counts support this clonotype. The rearrangement joins TRBV4-2 to TRBJ2-1; 7 nucleotides match TRBD2. Trimming at V came to 1 base and at J to 7 bases, leaving 13 bases not matched to a gene. CDR1 is LGHNA and CDR2 is YNFKEQ in the germline V gene. This CDR3 region has 17 residues. CDR3 protein: CASSQGAGGSGWNEQFF. The CDR3 DNA reads as TGTGCCAGCAGCCAAGGTGCCGGCGGGAGTGGGTGGAATGAGCAGTTCTTC.

At least ten counts were recorded for this clonotype. The rearrangement uses TRBV9 and TRBJ2-1; D may be TRBD2 (6 bases). The CDR3 is 15 residues long. V gave up 1 base and J gave up 5 bases, with 13 bases separating them. Germline CDR1 SGDLS, CDR2 YYNGEE. CDR3 in DNA: TGTGCCAGCAGCGTACTTTACGGGAGAGACAATGAGCAGTTCTTC. It encodes CASSVLYGRDNEQFF.

In its sample, this clonotype was seen many times. This sequence joins TRBV7-9 and TRBJ2-1; D gene uncertain. The V gene lost 5 bases and the J gene lost 12 bases, with 26 bases spanning the gap. The CDR3 consists of 16 residues. Per germline, CDR1 SEHNR and CDR2 FQNEAQ (reference sequence). The CDR3 spells CASSHGEVFIVSSQFF. The CDR3 region has the DNA TGTGCCAGCAGCCACGGTGAGGTTTTTATCGTGAGTTCGCAGTTCTTC.

There are many counts of this clonotype. The chain joins TRBV9 to TRBJ1-2; D is unclear. The CDR3 is 15 amino acids. Per the germline V gene, CDR1 is SGDLS and CDR2 is YYNGEE. Trimming stripped 2 bases from V and 0 bases from J, with 11 bases between. The CDR3 here is CASSVGQRANYGYTF. For the CDR3, the DNA is TGTGCCAGCAGCGTGGGTCAGAGAGCTAACTATGGCTACACCTTC. The full variable domain, with the rest looked up from reference TRBV9 and TRBJ1-2, is DSGVTQTPKHLITATGQRVTLRCSPRSGDLSVYWYQQSLDQGLQFLIQYYNGEERAKGNILERFSAQQFPDLHSELNLSSLELGDSALYFCASSVGQRANYGYTFGSGTRLTVV.

The chain is built from TRBV28 and TRBJ1-6; 10 bases line up with TRBD1. Germline CDR1 MDHEN, CDR2 SYDVKM. CDR3 length equals 15 residues. Trimming removed 4 bases from V and 10 bases from J; junction bases left unmatched: 7. This CDR3 reads CASSSPGTGESPLHF. In DNA form, the CDR3 reads TGTGCCAGCAGTTCCCCAGGGACAGGGGAATCACCCCTCCACTTT.

This clonotype was recorded many times. This chain joins TRBV29-1 and TRBJ2-1; D may be TRBD1 (6 bases). Germline loops: CDR1 SQVTM, CDR2 ANQGSEA. The CDR3 runs to 16 residues. The V gene lost 0 bases and the J gene lost 8 bases, with 20 bases spanning the gap. CDR3 loop: CSVEDQGRGLTDEQFF. For the CDR3, the DNA is TGCAGCGTTGAAGATCAAGGCAGGGGCCTAACGGATGAGCAGTTCTTC.

This clonotype was seen repeatedly, ten times or more. V is TRBV20-1 and J is TRBJ2-3; TRBD2 matches 9 bases. This CDR3 spans 14 amino acids. After removal of 3 bases from V and 2 bases from J, the junction contained 3 bases not matched to a gene. Germline V gives CDR1 DFQATT, CDR2 SNEGSKA (reference sequence). The CDR3 region is CSARLAGVTDTQYF. The CDR3 DNA sequence: TGCAGTGCTAGGTTAGCGGGAGTCACAGATACGCAGTATTTT.

Notes on this clonotype: A much more abundant neighbour one base away suggests this may be a read error. This chain uses TRBV27 with TRBJ2-3; D not certain. The CDR3 is 12 residues long. CDR1 and CDR2 from the germline V gene are MNHEY and SMNVEV (reference sequence). The CDR3 loop reads CTSSTRLDTQYF. The CDR3, as DNA: TGTACCAGCAGTACCCGACTAGATACGCAGTATTTT.

This clonotype was observed many times. V usage is TRBV3-1 and J usage is TRBJ1-1; tentatively, D is TRBD1 (5 bases). The CDR3 runs to 16 residues. Germline V gene lookup returns CDR1 LGHDT and CDR2 YNNKEL (reference sequence). The V gene lost 4 bases and the J gene lost 7 bases, with 22 bases spanning the gap. CDR3 loop: CASSLIHRGIMSEAFF. The CDR3 DNA reads TGTGCCAGCAGCCTCATCCACCGGGGGATAATGAGTGAAGCTTTCTTT.

This clonotype was observed at least ten times. The chain carries TRBV12-3 or TRBV12-4 and TRBJ2-3; D possibly uses TRBD1 or TRBD2 (5 bases each). With 6 bases removed from V and 8 bases from J, the gap between germline ends came to 12 bases. This CDR3 comprises 12 residues. CDR3 coding DNA: TGTGCCAGCAGATTTACCGGGACTACGCAGTATTTT. It specifies CASRFTGTTQYF.

This clonotype was seen repeatedly, ten times or more. This chain links TRBV9 with TRBJ2-2; unclear D gene. This CDR3 is 12 amino acids long. The V and J ends lost 5 bases and 5 bases respectively, with 7 bases between them. From germline, CDR1 is SGDLS and CDR2 YYNGEE. The CDR3 reads CASSVPTGELFF. CDR3 DNA: TGTGCCAGCAGTGTTCCGACCGGGGAGCTGTTTTTT.

This clonotype came up many times. The chain is built from TRBV4-3 and TRBJ2-1, with D hard to call. The ends were cut back, 0 bases at V and 7 bases at J, with 7 bases in the middle. This CDR3 has 13 residues. Germline assignment: CDR1 LGHNA and CDR2 YSLEER. CDR3 sequence: CASSQDPVNEQFF. The CDR3 nucleotides are TGCGCCAGCAGCCAAGATCCCGTAAATGAGCAGTTCTTC.